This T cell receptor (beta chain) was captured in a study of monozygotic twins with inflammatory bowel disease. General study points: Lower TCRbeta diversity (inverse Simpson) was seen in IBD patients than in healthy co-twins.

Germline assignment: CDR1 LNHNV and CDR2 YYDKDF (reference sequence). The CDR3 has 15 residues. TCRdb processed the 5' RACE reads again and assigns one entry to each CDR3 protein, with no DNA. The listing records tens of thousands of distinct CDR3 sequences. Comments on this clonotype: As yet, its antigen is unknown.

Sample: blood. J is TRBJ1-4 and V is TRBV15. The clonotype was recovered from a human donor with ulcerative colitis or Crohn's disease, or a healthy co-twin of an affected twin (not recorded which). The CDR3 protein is CATSRVGEVGEKLFF.